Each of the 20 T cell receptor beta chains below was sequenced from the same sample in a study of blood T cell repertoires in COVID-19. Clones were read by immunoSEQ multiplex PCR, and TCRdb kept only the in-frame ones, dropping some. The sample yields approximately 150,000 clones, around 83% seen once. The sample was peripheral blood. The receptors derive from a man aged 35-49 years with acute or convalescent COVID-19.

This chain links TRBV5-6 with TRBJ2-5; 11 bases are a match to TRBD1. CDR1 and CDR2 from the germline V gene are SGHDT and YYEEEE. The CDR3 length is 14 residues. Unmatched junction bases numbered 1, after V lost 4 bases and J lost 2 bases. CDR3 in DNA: TGTGCCAGCAGCCGGGACAGGGGGCAAGAGACCCAGTACTTC. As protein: CASSRDRGQETQYF.

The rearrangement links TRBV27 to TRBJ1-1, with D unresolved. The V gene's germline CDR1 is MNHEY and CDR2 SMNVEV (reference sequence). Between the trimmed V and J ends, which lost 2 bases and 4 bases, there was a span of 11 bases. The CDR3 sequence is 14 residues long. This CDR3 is CASSLGPLGTEAFF. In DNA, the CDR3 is TGTGCCAGCAGTTTAGGGCCTCTGGGCACTGAAGCTTTCTTT.

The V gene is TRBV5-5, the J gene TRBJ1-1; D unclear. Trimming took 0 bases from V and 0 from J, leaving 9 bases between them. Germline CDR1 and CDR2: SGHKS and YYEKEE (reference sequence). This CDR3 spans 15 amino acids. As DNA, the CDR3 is TGTGCCAGCAGCTTGGAATGGTCAGTGAACACTGAAGCTTTCTTT. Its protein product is CASSLEWSVNTEAFF.

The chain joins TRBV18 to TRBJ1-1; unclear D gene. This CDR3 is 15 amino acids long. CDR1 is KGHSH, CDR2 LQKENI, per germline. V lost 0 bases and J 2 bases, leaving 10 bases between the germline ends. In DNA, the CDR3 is TGTGCCAGCTCACCACCTTCGACACGAAACACTGAAGCTTTCTTT. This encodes CASSPPSTRNTEAFF.

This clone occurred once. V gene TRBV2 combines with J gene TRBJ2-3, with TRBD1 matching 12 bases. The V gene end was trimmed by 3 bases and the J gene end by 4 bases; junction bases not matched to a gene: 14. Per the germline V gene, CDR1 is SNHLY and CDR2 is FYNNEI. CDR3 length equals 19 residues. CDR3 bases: TGTGCCAGCAGTGATAAGGTCCCGGGACAGGGGGCCTCTTCAGATACGCAGTATTTT. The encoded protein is CASSDKVPGQGASSDTQYF.

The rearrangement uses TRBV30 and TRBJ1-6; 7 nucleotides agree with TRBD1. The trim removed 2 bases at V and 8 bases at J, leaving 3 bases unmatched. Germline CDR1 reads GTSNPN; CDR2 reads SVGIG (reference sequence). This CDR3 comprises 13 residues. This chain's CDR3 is CAWSRDRDSPLHF. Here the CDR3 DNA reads TGTGCCTGGAGTAGAGACAGGGATTCACCCCTCCACTTT.

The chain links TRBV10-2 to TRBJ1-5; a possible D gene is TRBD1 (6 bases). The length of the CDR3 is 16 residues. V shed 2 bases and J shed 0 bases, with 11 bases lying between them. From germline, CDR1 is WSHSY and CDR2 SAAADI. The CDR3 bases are TGCGCCAGCAGTGAGATTGGGACATATAGCAATCAGCCCCAGCATTTT. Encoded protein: CASSEIGTYSNQPQHF.

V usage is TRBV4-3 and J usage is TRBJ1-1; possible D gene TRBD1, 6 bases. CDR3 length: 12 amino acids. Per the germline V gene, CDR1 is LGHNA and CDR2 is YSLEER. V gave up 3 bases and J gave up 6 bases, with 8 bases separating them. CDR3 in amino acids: CASSHTGSEAFF. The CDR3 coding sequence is TGCGCCAGCAGCCATACAGGGTCTGAAGCTTTCTTT.

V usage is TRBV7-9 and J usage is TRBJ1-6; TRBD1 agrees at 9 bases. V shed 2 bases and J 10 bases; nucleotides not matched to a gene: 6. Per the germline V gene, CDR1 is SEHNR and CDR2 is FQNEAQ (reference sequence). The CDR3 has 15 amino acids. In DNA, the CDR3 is TGTGCCAGCAGCTTAACTGGACAGGGGAGCTCACCCCTCCACTTT. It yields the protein CASSLTGQGSSPLHF. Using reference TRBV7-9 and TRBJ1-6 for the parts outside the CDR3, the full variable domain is DTGVSQNPRHKITKRGQNVTFRCDPISEHNRLYWYRQTLGQGPEFLTYFQNEAQLEKSRLLSDRFSAERPKGSFSTLEIQRTEQGDSAMYLCASSLTGQGSSPLHFGNGTRLTVT.

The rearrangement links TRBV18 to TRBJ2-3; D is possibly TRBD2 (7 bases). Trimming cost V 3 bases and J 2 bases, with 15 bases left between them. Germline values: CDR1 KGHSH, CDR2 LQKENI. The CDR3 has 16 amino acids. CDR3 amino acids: CASSPVAGAVTDTQYF. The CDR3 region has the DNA TGTGCCAGCTCACCCGTGGCGGGGGCCGTCACAGATACGCAGTATTTT.

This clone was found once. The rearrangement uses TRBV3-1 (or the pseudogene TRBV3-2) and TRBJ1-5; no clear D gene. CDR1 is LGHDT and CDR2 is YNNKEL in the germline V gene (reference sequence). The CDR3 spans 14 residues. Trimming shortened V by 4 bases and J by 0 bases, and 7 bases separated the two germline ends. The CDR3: CASSPEHSNQPQHF. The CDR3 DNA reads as TGTGCCAGCAGCCCAGAACATAGCAATCAGCCCCAGCATTTT.

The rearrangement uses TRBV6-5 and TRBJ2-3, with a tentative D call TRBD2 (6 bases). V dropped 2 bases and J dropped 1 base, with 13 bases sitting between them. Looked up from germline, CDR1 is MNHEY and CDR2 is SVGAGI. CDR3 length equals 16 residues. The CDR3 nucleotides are TGTGCCAGCAGTTACACCCTGGGGGGTGGCACAGATACGCAGTATTTT. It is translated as CASSYTLGGGTDTQYF.

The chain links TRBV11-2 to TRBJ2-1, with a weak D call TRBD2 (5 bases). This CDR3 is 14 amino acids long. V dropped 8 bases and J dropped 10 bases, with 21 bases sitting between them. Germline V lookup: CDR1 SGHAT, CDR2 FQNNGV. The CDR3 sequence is CASRTRAGLGEQFF. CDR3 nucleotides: TGTGCCAGCCGAACAAGGGCCGGACTTGGCGAGCAGTTCTTC.

The CDR3 region has the DNA TGTGCCAGCAGCTACCGGGACAGGGGCGTCTACGAGCAGTACTTC. Encoded protein: CASSYRDRGVYEQYF. The chain combines TRBV27 with TRBJ2-7, with 10 bases aligning to TRBD1. Germline loops: CDR1 MNHEY, CDR2 SMNVEV (reference sequence). CDR3 size: 15 residues. The V and J ends lost 6 bases and 3 bases, in that order; junction bases with no gene match: 8.

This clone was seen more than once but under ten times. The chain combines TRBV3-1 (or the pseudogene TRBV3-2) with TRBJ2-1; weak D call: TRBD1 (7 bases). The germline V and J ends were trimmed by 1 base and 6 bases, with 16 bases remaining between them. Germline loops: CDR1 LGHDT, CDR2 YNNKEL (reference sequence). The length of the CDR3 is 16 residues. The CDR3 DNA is TGTGCCAGCAGCCAAGGGAGGAGGGGGCAGGGCAATGAGCAGTTCTTC. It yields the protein CASSQGRRGQGNEQFF.

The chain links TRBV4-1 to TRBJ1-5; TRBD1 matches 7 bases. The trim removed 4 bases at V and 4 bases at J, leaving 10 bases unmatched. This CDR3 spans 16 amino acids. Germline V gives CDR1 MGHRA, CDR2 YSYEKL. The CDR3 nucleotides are TGCGCCAGCAGCCTCGCACCGGGACAGCAAAATCAGCCCCAGCATTTT. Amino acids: CASSLAPGQQNQPQHF.

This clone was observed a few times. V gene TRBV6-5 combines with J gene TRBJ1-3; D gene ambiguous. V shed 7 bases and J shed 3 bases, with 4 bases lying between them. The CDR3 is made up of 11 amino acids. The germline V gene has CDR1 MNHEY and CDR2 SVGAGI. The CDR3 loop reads CASTLGNTIYF. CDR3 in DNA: TGTGCCAGCACACTTGGAAACACCATATATTTT.

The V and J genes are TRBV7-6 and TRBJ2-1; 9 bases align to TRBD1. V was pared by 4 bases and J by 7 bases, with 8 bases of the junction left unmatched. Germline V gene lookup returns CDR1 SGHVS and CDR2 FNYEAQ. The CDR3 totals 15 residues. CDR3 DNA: TGTGCCAGCAGCTACAGGGGGCTTGGTCGGAATGAGCAGTTCTTC. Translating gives CASSYRGLGRNEQFF.

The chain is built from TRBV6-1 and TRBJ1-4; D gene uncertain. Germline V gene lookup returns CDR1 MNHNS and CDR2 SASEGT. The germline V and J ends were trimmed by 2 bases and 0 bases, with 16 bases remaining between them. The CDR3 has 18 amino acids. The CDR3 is CASSERISPRATNEKLFF. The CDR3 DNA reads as TGTGCCAGCAGTGAACGGATTTCCCCGAGGGCAACTAATGAAAAACTGTTTTTT.

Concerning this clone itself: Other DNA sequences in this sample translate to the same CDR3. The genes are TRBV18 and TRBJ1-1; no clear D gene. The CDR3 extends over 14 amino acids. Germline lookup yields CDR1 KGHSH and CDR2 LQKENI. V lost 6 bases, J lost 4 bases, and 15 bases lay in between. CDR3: CASSPRREGTEAFF. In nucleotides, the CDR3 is TGTGCCAGCTCCCCGCGAAGGGAGGGCACTGAAGCTTTCTTT.